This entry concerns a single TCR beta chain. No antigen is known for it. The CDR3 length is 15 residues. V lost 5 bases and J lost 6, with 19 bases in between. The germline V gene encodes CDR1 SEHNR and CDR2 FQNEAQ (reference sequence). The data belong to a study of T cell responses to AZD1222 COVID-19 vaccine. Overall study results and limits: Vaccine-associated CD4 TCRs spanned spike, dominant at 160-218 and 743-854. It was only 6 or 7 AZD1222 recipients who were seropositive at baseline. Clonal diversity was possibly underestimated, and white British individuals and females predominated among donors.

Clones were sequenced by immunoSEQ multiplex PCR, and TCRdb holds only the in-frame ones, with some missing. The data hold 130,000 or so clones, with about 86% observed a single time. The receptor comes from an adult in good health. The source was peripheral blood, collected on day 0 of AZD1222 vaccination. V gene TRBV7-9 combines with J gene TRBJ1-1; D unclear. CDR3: CASSPPRVLVPEAFF. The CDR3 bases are TGTGCCAGCAGCCCCCCCCGGGTATTGGTCCCTGAAGCTTTCTTT.